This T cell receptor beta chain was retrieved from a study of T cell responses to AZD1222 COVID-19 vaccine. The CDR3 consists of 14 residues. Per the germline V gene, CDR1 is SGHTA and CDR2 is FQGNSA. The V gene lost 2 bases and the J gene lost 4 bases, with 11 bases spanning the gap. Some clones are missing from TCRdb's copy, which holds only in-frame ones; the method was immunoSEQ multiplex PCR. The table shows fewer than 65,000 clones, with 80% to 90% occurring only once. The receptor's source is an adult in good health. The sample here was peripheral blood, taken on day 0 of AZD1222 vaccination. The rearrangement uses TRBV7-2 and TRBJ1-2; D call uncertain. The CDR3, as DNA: TGTGCCAGCAGCTTACAGCTCCTCGGCTATGGCTACACCTTC. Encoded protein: CASSLQLLGYGYTF.